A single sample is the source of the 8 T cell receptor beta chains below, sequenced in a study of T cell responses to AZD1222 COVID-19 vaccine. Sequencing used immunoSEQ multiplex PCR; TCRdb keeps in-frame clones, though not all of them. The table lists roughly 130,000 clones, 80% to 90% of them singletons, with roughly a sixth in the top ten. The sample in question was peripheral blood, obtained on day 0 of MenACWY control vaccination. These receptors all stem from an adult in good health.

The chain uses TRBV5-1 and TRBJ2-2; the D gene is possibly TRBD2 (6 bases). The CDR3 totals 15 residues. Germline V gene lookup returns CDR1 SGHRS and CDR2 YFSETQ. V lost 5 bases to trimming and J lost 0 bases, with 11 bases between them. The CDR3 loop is CASRWGLTNTGELFF. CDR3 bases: TGCGCCAGCAGATGGGGACTTACGAACACCGGGGAGCTGTTTTTT. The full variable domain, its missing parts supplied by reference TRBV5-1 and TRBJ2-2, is KAGVTQTPRYLIKTRGQQVTLSCSPISGHRSVSWYQQTPGQGLQFLFEYFSETQRNKGNFPGRFSGRQFSNSRSEMNVSTLELGDSALYLCASRWGLTNTGELFFGEGSRLTVL.

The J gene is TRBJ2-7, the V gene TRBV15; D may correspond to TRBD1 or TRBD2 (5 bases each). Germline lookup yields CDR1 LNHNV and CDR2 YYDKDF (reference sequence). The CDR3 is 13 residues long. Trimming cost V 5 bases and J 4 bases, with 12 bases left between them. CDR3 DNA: TGTGCCACCAGCCACGGGACGGATTACGAGCAGTACTTC. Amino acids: CATSHGTDYEQYF.

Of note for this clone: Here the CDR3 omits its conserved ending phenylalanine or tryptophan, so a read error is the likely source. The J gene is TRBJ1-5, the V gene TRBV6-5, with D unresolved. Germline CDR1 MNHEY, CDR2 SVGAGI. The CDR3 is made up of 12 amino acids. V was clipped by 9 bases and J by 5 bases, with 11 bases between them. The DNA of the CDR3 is TGTGCCAGTCACAGCGGGGATCAGCCCCAGCATCTT. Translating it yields CASHSGDQPQHL.

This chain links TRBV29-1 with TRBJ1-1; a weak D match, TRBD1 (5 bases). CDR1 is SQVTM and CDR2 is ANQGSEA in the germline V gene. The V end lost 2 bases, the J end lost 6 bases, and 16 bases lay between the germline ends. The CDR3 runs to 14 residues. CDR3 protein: CSVETMDAGAEAFF. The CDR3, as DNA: TGCAGCGTTGAAACAATGGACGCGGGGGCTGAAGCTTTCTTT.

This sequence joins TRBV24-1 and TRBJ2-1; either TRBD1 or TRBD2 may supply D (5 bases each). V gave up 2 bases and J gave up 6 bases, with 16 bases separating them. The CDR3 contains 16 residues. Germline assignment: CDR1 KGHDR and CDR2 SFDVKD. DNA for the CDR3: TGTGCCACCAGTGATTCCGGGACCTCCCACCTCAATGAGCAGTTCTTC. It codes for CATSDSGTSHLNEQFF.

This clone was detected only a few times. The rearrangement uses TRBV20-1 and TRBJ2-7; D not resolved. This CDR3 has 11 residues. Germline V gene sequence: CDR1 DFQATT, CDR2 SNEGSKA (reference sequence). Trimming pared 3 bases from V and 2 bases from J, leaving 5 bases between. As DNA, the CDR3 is TGCAGTGCTAGTCCCCCCTACGAGCAGTACTTC. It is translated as CSASPPYEQYF.

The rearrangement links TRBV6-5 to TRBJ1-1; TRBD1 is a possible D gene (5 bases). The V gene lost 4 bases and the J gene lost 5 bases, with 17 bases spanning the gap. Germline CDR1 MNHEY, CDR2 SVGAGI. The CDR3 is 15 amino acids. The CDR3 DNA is TGTGCCAGCAGTTTTCAGGGTAATGGTAGAACTGAAGCTTTCTTT. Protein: CASSFQGNGRTEAFF.

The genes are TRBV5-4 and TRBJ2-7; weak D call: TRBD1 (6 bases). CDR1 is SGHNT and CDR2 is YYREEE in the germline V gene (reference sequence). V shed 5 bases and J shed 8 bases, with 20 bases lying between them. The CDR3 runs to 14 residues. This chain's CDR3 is CASSSDSATLQQYF. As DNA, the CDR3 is TGTGCCAGCAGTTCGGACAGTGCCACATTACAGCAGTACTTC.